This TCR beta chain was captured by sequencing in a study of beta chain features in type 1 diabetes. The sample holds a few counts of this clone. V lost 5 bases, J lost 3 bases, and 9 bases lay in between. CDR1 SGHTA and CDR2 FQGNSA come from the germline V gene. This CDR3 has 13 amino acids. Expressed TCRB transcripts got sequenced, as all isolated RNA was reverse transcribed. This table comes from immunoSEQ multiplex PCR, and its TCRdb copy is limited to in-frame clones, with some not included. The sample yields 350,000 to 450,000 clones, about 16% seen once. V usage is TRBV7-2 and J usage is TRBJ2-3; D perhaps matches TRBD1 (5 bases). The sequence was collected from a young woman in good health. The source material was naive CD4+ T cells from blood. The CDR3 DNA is TGTGCCAGCAGCCGGCAGGGTACAGATACGCAGTATTTT. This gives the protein CASSRQGTDTQYF.